Described below is a single TCR beta chain sequence and its context. Its cognate antigen is unknown. Profiled with immunoSEQ multiplex PCR; TCRdb holds only in-frame clones, not every one. This sample yields 120,000 to 150,000 clones, of which roughly 90% are seen a single time; approximately 4.5% belongs to the top ten. The sample comes from a study of T cell responses to AZD1222 COVID-19 vaccine. Study-level information: Second doses at about 4 or about 12 weeks were pooled.

Germline-derived CDR1 and CDR2 are MNHEY and SMNVEV (reference sequence). V dropped 2 bases and J dropped 0; count of bases not matched to a gene: 4. The CDR3 is 15 amino acids. General study results and limits: Only six individuals given AZD1222 were seropositive at baseline. Unmutated variant regions reportedly attract nearly half of all spike-specific TCRs. Donor demographics were predominantly white British with a female majority; clonal diversity may be underestimated.

The source was peripheral blood, collected on day 0 of AZD1222 vaccination. The sequence came from an adult in good health. The chain combines TRBV27 with TRBJ2-7, with 7 bases lining up with TRBD1. The CDR3 region is CASSLRGQRSYEQYF. CDR3 coding DNA: TGTGCCAGCAGTTTACGGGGACAGCGCTCCTACGAGCAGTACTTC.